Following are 15 T cell receptor beta chains from one sample sequenced in a study of blood T cell repertoires in COVID-19. Sequenced by immunoSEQ multiplex PCR; TCRdb stores in-frame clones only, minus some. In the table there are about 190,000 clones, 85% to 90% of which are singletons. The sequenced sample was peripheral blood. All receptors come from a man in his forties with active or convalescent COVID-19.

The rearrangement uses TRBV14 and TRBJ1-6; D may be TRBD1 (5 bases). CDR1 is SGHDN, CDR2 FVKESK, per germline. The V end lost 2 bases, the J end lost 7 bases, and 9 bases lay between the germline ends. This CDR3 spans 14 amino acids. CDR3 DNA sequence: TGTGCCAGCAGCCAATGGGACTTCAATTCACCCCTCCACTTT. Translation gives CASSQWDFNSPLHF.

The V gene is TRBV30, the J gene TRBJ2-5; TRBD2 agrees at 8 bases. The V segment lost 4 bases and the J segment 7 bases; nucleotides outside the gene matches: 14. CDR1 is GTSNPN, CDR2 SVGIG, per germline (reference sequence). CDR3 size: 15 residues. CDR3 protein: CAWTGISGVGGTQYF. CDR3 sequence (DNA): TGTGCCTGGACTGGGATTAGCGGGGTAGGGGGGACCCAGTACTTC.

The gene calls are TRBV29-1 and TRBJ1-2, with TRBD1 matching 7 bases. V lost 4 bases, J lost 7 bases, and 3 bases stayed unmatched. Germline V gives CDR1 SQVTM, CDR2 ANQGSEA. The CDR3 sequence is 11 residues long. In nucleotides, the CDR3 is TGCAGCGTTGGGGACAGCCGTGGCTACACCTTC. Translating gives CSVGDSRGYTF.

The chain employs TRBV19 and TRBJ1-5; no definite D call. This CDR3 comprises 13 residues. V lost 2 bases and J lost 6, with 8 bases in between. The germline gives CDR1 LNHDA, CDR2 SQIVND (reference sequence). CDR3 amino acids: CASSIQEAQPQHF. The DNA for the CDR3 is TGTGCCAGTAGTATACAGGAGGCTCAGCCCCAGCATTTT.

The chain has TRBV2 and TRBJ1-3; D not certain. The CDR3 has 14 residues. Between the trimmed V and J ends, which lost 5 bases and 2 bases, there was a span of 10 bases. The germline V gene encodes CDR1 SNHLY and CDR2 FYNNEI. CDR3 amino acids: CASSLGLTGNTIYF. CDR3 DNA: TGTGCCAGCAGTCTAGGACTGACTGGAAACACCATATATTTT.

The count of this clone is one. The chain joins TRBV30 to TRBJ1-1; D is perhaps TRBD1 (5 bases). The V and J ends lost 2 bases and 0 bases respectively, with 13 bases between them. Germline values: CDR1 GTSNPN, CDR2 SVGIG (reference sequence). The CDR3 is 15 residues long. In DNA, the CDR3 is TGTGCCTGGAGTAAGGGGATAAGATTGAACACTGAAGCTTTCTTT. This gives the protein CAWSKGIRLNTEAFF.

V is TRBV12-1 and J is TRBJ1-2; TRBD1, the D gene given by the table, was not confirmed from the DNA. TRBV12-1 is designated a pseudogene. This CDR3 is 16 amino acids long. The CDR3, as DNA: TGTGCCAGCAGCTGTAAGGACAGGGGGCTCCCGGGTGGCTACACCTTC. Amino acid sequence: CASSCKDRGLPGGYTF.

This clone was seen ten or more times. V and J are TRBV9 and TRBJ2-5, with TRBD1 as a possible D gene (6 bases). Trimming removed 4 bases from V and 4 bases from J, with 11 bases in between. Germline V gene lookup returns CDR1 SGDLS and CDR2 YYNGEE. The CDR3 is 13 residues long. This CDR3 reads CASSPGTLETQYF. The CDR3 region has the DNA TGTGCCAGCAGCCCCGGGACACTAGAGACCCAGTACTTC.

V gene TRBV10-1 combines with J gene TRBJ1-3; possible D gene TRBD1, 5 bases. The CDR3 has 14 residues. The V gene lost 9 bases and the J gene lost 0 bases, with 12 bases spanning the gap. Germline V CDR1 and CDR2: WNHNN, SYGVQD (reference sequence). Here the CDR3 reads CARLGGVSGNTIYF. CDR3 sequence (DNA): TGCGCCAGACTAGGAGGGGTCTCTGGAAACACCATATATTTT.

The chain has TRBV5-3 and TRBJ2-1; the D gene is possibly TRBD1 (6 bases). TRBV5-3 is given ORF status, its function remaining uncertain. The CDR3 is 14 amino acids. Trimming cost V 3 bases and J 5 bases, with 12 bases left between them. The CDR3 region has the DNA TGTGCCAGAAGCTCAGACAGGACCAACAATGAGCAGTTCTTC. It specifies CARSSDRTNNEQFF.

CDR3 nucleotides: TGTGCCAGCAGCCCTTCTAACGGCGAGCAGTACTTC. Amino acids: CASSPSNGEQYF. This rearrangement joins TRBV3-1 (or the pseudogene TRBV3-2) to TRBJ2-7, with D unresolved. Germline assignment: CDR1 LGHDT and CDR2 YNNKEL (reference sequence). Trimming removed 4 bases at V and 6 bases at J, with 10 bases between. The CDR3 has 12 residues.

The chain carries TRBV30 and TRBJ1-2; 8 bases agree with TRBD1. The length of the CDR3 is 15 residues. Trimming removed 4 bases from V and 0 bases from J; junction bases left unmatched: 7. Germline V gene sequence: CDR1 GTSNPN, CDR2 SVGIG (reference sequence). CDR3: CAWTLDRVTNYGYTF. Here the CDR3 DNA reads TGTGCCTGGACCTTGGACAGGGTTACTAACTATGGCTACACCTTC.

V and J are TRBV27 and TRBJ1-5, with TRBD1 matching 7 bases. With 5 bases clipped from V and 4 bases from J, the junction kept 8 bases outside the gene matches. CDR1 and CDR2 (germline): MNHEY, SMNVEV (reference sequence). This CDR3 has 15 residues. The CDR3 DNA follows: TGTGCCAGCAGTCGTTCGGGACAGATAAATCAGCCCCAGCATTTT. This sequence encodes CASSRSGQINQPQHF.

This sequence joins TRBV12-5 and TRBJ2-1, with 7 positions matching TRBD1. The CDR3 is 16 residues long. The V gene's germline CDR1 is LGHNT and CDR2 FRNRAP. V shed 6 bases, J shed 5 bases, and the junction held 13 bases outside the gene matches. This CDR3 is CASGHPDRLGDNEQFF. The CDR3 coding sequence is TGTGCTAGTGGCCACCCGGACAGGCTTGGAGACAATGAGCAGTTCTTC.

V is TRBV24-1 and J is TRBJ2-1; D is perhaps TRBD2 (6 bases). Per the germline V gene, CDR1 is KGHDR and CDR2 is SFDVKD. Trimming took 6 bases from V and 8 from J, leaving 19 bases between them. The CDR3 covers 15 residues. In nucleotides, the CDR3 is TGTGCCACCAGTTCACTAGGGCGGGGTTACGATGAGCAGTTCTTC. It specifies CATSSLGRGYDEQFF.